Shown below are 8 T cell receptor beta chains from a single sample sequenced in a study of blood T cell repertoires in COVID-19. Profiled with immunoSEQ multiplex PCR; TCRdb holds only in-frame clones, not every one. The sample holds about 250,000 clones, roughly nine tenths seen once. Sequences were obtained from peripheral blood. The receptor source for this set is a man younger than 35 with active or convalescent COVID-19.

The chain uses TRBV5-1 and TRBJ2-1, with D maybe TRBD1 (5 bases). V was cut by 0 bases and J by 6 bases, with 10 bases left in between. This CDR3 spans 14 amino acids. From germline, CDR1 is SGHRS and CDR2 YFSETQ. The DNA for the CDR3 is TGCGCCAGCAGCTTGGGACAGAAGAGCAATGAGCAGTTCTTC. This codes for CASSLGQKSNEQFF.

This clone turned up a few times. The chain combines TRBV19 with TRBJ2-7; D gene ambiguous. V was shortened by 5 bases and J by 7 bases, with 12 bases between the two germline ends. This CDR3 contains 12 residues. The germline gives CDR1 LNHDA, CDR2 SQIVND (reference sequence). The CDR3: CASSGLRREQYF. The DNA for the CDR3 is TGTGCCAGTAGTGGCCTCAGGCGAGAGCAGTACTTC.

The rearrangement uses TRBV9 and TRBJ2-7; the match to TRBD1 covers 11 bases. CDR3 length: 15 amino acids. J gave up 6 bases and V 0 bases, and 5 bases lay outside the gene matches. The germline CDR1 and CDR2 sequences are SGDLS and YYNGEE. The CDR3 is CASSVAGQGAGEQYF. CDR3 sequence (DNA): TGTGCCAGCAGCGTAGCTGGACAGGGGGCCGGCGAGCAGTACTTC.

CDR3: CASGLEPQETQYF. DNA of the CDR3: TGTGCTAGTGGTTTGGAGCCACAAGAGACCCAGTACTTC. The V gene is TRBV12-5, the J gene TRBJ2-5; D uncertain. This CDR3 has 13 residues. Looked up from germline, CDR1 is LGHNT and CDR2 is FRNRAP. Trimming left V 1 base short and J 2 bases short, with 5 bases between.

This clone was counted a single time. The chain recombines TRBV30 with TRBJ1-2; no clear D. Deletions cut 1 base from V and 4 bases from J, with 16 bases between. The CDR3 is 15 residues long. CDR1 and CDR2 (germline): GTSNPN, SVGIG (reference sequence). The CDR3: CAWSDQAPRGYGYTF. CDR3 DNA: TGTGCCTGGAGTGATCAGGCACCTCGGGGCTATGGCTACACCTTC.

The V and J genes are TRBV5-5 and TRBJ2-7, with D tentatively TRBD2 (6 bases). Trimming left V 2 bases short and J 0 bases short, with 12 bases between. There are 15 residues in the CDR3. Germline loops: CDR1 SGHKS, CDR2 YYEKEE (reference sequence). The CDR3 region is CASSLLALDSYEQYF. For the CDR3, the DNA is TGTGCCAGCAGCTTACTAGCCCTAGACTCCTACGAGCAGTACTTC.

Here the CDR3 reads CASSGTGEQPQHF. CDR3 bases: TGTGCCAGCAGTGGGACAGGGGAACAGCCCCAGCATTTT. This sequence joins TRBV2 and TRBJ1-5; 9 bases fit TRBD1. Germline trimming cut 4 bases from V and 7 bases from J; bases unmatched to any gene: 2. Looked up from germline, CDR1 is SNHLY and CDR2 is FYNNEI. There are 13 residues in the CDR3. Full variable domain (missing parts from reference TRBV2 and TRBJ1-5): EPEVTQTPSHQVTQMGQEVILRCVPISNHLYFYWYRQILGQKVEFLVSFYNNEISEKSEIFDDQFSVERPDGSNFTLKIRSTKLEDSAMYFCASSGTGEQPQHFGDGTRLSIL.

On this clone itself: Distinct nucleotide sequences in the sample also encode this CDR3. This chain connects TRBV20-1 to TRBJ1-1; D call uncertain. Germline-derived CDR1 and CDR2 are DFQATT and SNEGSKA (reference sequence). V gave up 5 bases and J gave up 0 bases, with 4 bases separating them. This CDR3 spans 11 amino acids. The CDR3 DNA sequence: TGCAGTGCTCCCATGAACACTGAAGCTTTCTTT. Protein: CSAPMNTEAFF.